The rows below give T cell receptor beta chains drawn from one sample of a study of T-cell reconstitution after alpha-beta-depleted transplantation in children. TCRdb processed the PCR reads anew with MiXCR; each CDR3 protein has one entry. The sample includes hundreds of thousands of distinct CDR3 sequences, 15% to 20% of them seen just once. This specimen consisted of PBMCs, mostly from graft donor cells, obtained 360 days after TCRalphabeta/CD19-depleted stem cell transplant. These receptors were obtained from a boy in the first two years of life who had a stem cell transplant for Wiskott-Aldrich syndrome, so the T cells may come from the graft donor. The CDR3 runs from the conserved cysteine through the conserved F or W. The D gene is left open where the match is weak. Expanded clones get a size class; other rows say once, few or many, or leave the size out.

CDR3nt,CDR3aa,d_gene,abundance,v_gene,j_gene
TGTGCCAGCAGCAAAAAAAGGCCCGGGACTAGCGGGAGGACGAGCACAGATACGCAGTATTTT,CASSKKRPGTSGRTSTDTQYF,NA,NA,TRBV21-1,TRBJ2-3
TGCGCCAGCAGCTTGGCCGGGGCAGTCACTGAAGCTTTCTTT,CASSLAGAVTEAFF,NA,few,TRBV5-1,TRBJ1-1
TGTGCCAGTAGTGGAGGAGGACAGGGGCATACCTACGAGCAGTACTTC,CASSGGGQGHTYEQYF,TRBD1,NA,TRBV19,TRBJ2-7
TGTGCCACCAGTGACCGGGACAGATCCTACGAGCAGTACTTC,CATSDRDRSYEQYF,TRBD1,NA,TRBV24-1,TRBJ2-7
TGCAGCGTTTTATCCGGGACTAGCGGGATGTTTTCGACCGGGGAGCTGTTTTTT,CSVLSGTSGMFSTGELFF,TRBD2,few,TRBV29-1,TRBJ2-2
TGTGCCAGCGTTTCCAACTATGGCTACACCTTC,CASVSNYGYTF,NA,many,TRBV6-5,TRBJ1-2
TGTGCCACCAGCAGACAATCGCTAGCCCACCAAGAGACCCAGTACTTC,CATSRQSLAHQETQYF,NA,few,TRBV15,TRBJ2-5
TGCGCCAGCAGCCCTCGACTAGCGGGAGAGTACGAGCAGTACTTC,CASSPRLAGEYEQYF,TRBD2,many,TRBV4-1,TRBJ2-7
TGTGCCAGCAGTGAACGGAGGGTGGGGGTCCACGAGCAGTACTTC,CASSERRVGVHEQYF,NA,NA,TRBV2,TRBJ2-7
TGCAGTGCTAGTTGGCAGAGCCGATACGAGCAGTACTTC,CSASWQSRYEQYF,NA,NA,TRBV20-1,TRBJ2-7
TGTGCCAGCAGTCCCCCGGGACAGGGCCTCAATCAGCCCCAGCATTTT,CASSPPGQGLNQPQHF,TRBD1,few,TRBV12-3/TRBV12-4,TRBJ1-5
TGTGCCAGCAGTGAATACGCCACGAGGGCCTACACCTTC,CASSEYATRAYTF,NA,NA,TRBV6-1,TRBJ1-2
TGTGCCAGCAGCCAACTCGGACAGGGGAAAGATACGCAGTATTTT,CASSQLGQGKDTQYF,TRBD1,NA,TRBV14,TRBJ2-3
TGCGCCAGCAGCTTGGGACAGGTTCGGAACACTGAAGCTTTCTTT,CASSLGQVRNTEAFF,NA,NA,TRBV5-1,TRBJ1-1
TGTGCCAGCAGTCGTATCCCCCTTAGGGTAACCTACAATGAGCAGTTCTTC,CASSRIPLRVTYNEQFF,NA,many,TRBV12-3/TRBV12-4,TRBJ2-1
TGCAGCGTTACCTCAGCGGGAGGGACGCAGTTCTTC,CSVTSAGGTQFF,TRBD2,few,TRBV29-1,TRBJ2-1
TGTGCCAGCAGATATAGCGGGGGGCCCACAGATACGCAGTATTTT,CASRYSGGPTDTQYF,TRBD2,NA,TRBV6-5,TRBJ2-3